What follows describes a single T cell receptor beta chain. No much larger clone exists at a distance of one base, and base qualities are not known. This sample is part of a study of graft-versus-host responses after intestinal transplantation (dated by TCRdb to 2020 to 2023). Study-level background: Recipients received multivisceral, liver-intestinal, or isolated intestinal transplants. Every recipient was given anti-thymocyte globulin induction, then maintenance tacrolimus and steroids for roughly 3 years. After intestinal transplantation, graft-versus-host and host-versus-graft alloreactive T cell clones were followed in the graft, circulation and bone marrow using bulk TCR-beta CDR3 sequencing. To identify alloreactive clones, pre-transplant mixed lymphocyte reaction products were sequenced and compared with unstimulated pre-transplant donor and recipient T cells. Of the roughly 23 intestinal transplant recipients enrolled in the cohort, one of whom was a retransplant, a few patients without pretransplant specimens were excluded. Donor T cell macrochimerism was defined as a peak of at least 4% donor T cells among recipient peripheral blood mononuclear cells. Rather than being sequenced by the commercial service, samples from a few later patients were sequenced in-house on an Illumina MiSeq and processed with MiXCR. General study outcomes and caveats: GvH clones were detected in recipient bone marrow, and some appeared earlier in ileal mucosa or blood, consistent with an intestinal mucosal origin. Early after transplant, declines in HvG clones were associated with peak levels of circulating GvH clones. High GvH to HvG T cell clonal ratios were observed in the allografts of patients with donor T cell macrochimerism. The relatively low number and heterogeneity of intestinal transplant patients limited the conclusions.

From the germline V gene (reference sequence), CDR1 is LNHDA and CDR2 is SQIVND. The CDR3 starts with the cysteine, ends with the phenylalanine, and has 18 residues. The entry retains the CDR3 DNA only, 54 bases that are in frame from base 1. For this chain, trimming is 5 bases at the V end and 3 bases at the J end, and the number of junction bases without a gene match is 14. Interpreted using the paper, the time point label stands for: cells obtained before transplantation from donor or recipient. In mixed lymphocyte reactions, some 200,000 CFSE-labeled pre-transplant responders were plated with some 200,000 irradiated violet-dye-labeled stimulators and cultured for over five days. After the mixed lymphocyte reaction, proliferating CD3+CD4+CFSE-low and CD3+CD8+CFSE-low responder cells were FACS-sorted on a BD Influx sorter. The library came from the immunoSEQ multiplex PCR assay. In most patients, genomic DNA was isolated using the Qiagen DNeasy Blood and Tissue Kit and sent frozen to Adaptive Biotechnologies for TCR sequencing. For most patients, high-throughput TCR-beta CDR3 sequencing of genomic DNA was performed by Adaptive Biotechnologies. The authors processed their data as follows. Adaptive's ImmunoSEQ software supplied the TCR sequencing data for 18 patients, while MiXCR and VDJtools were used to process a few other patients. To correct CD4 versus CD8 sorting errors, any sequence found in both subsets at a frequency ratio below 5:1 was removed. Because the origin of CDR3 nucleotide sequences shared between donor and recipient could not be assigned, those sequences were removed. At least 2-fold expansion over unstimulated cells and a minimum CFSE-low frequency of 0.002% (template counts) or 0.001% (read counts) were required for clones to be classified as alloreactive. Mappable clones were those detected in sequenced pre-transplant spleen, lymph node, or MLR CFSE-low populations of the donor or recipient. The cumulative frequency of alloreactive clones was calculated as a percentage of all sequences, weighted by copy number. This immuneACCESS table, as held by TCRdb, lists in-frame sequences with V and J called but not all clones. Of the missing ones, under half trace to an unresolved V gene in checked studies; the others have no known cause. From that table come the V and J calls and clone size; the DNA was used to work out D and trimming. The sample profile shows fewer than 15,000 clones; about a third of them were found once. The leading ten clones occupy approximately 2.3% of the sample.

The sequence links TRBV19 to TRBJ1-5, and TRBD1 aligns with 9 junction nucleotides. The sequenced sample was alloreactive CD8+ T cells from a mixed lymphocyte reaction culture, obtained before intestinal transplant. The meaning of the sample's cell subset or site label: CFSE-low proliferating T cells sorted from roughly 6-day pre-transplant mixed lymphocyte reaction (GvH or HvG direction). This receptor was obtained from a human patient who received an intestinal transplant. The CDR3: CASSLSGTGYLNNQPQHF. At the DNA level, the sequence is TGTGCCAGTAGTCTCTCAGGGACAGGGTATCTTAACAATCAGCCCCAGCATTTT.